A selection of T cell receptor beta chains follows, all from one sample in a study of OX40 agonist ivuxolimab in advanced cancers. Profiling relied on immunoSEQ multiplex PCR, and the TCRdb table lists in-frame clones only, not all of them. Found here are some 64,000 clones, roughly 87% of them singletons; the top ten hold roughly 0.79%. Sample: CD4+ or CD8+ T cells sorted from blood, taken in a trial of the OX40 agonist ivuxolimab. These receptors were obtained from an adult with an advanced solid tumor such as melanoma, head and neck, liver or kidney cancer. The CDR3 runs from the conserved cysteine through the conserved F or W.

v_gene,j_gene,CDR3aa
TRBV30,TRBJ1-2,CAWRQQGGFNYGYTF
TRBV5-1,TRBJ1-4,CASSKGQGAAANEKLFF
TRBV18,TRBJ2-1,CASSPPGQAGNNEQFF
TRBV25-1,TRBJ2-2,CATRLDTGELFF
TRBV5-1,TRBJ2-3,CASSKGKTSTDTQYF
TRBV28,TRBJ2-7,CASGGVYEQYF
TRBV7-2,TRBJ2-1,CASSPPGLGIPRGQFF
TRBV19,TRBJ1-5,CASAGTGDGNQPQHF
TRBV21-1,TRBJ2-7,CASSGEDQLAYEQYF
TRBV21-1,TRBJ2-7,CASSDMTGKRYEQYF
TRBV5-6,NA,CASSLGRSSYEQYF
TRBV12-5,TRBJ2-7,CASGLPGRQSSYEQYF
TRBV6-5,TRBJ1-1,CASRRSNTEAFF
TRBV12-5,TRBJ1-5,CASGLILGTDNQPQHF